This TCR beta chain came from a study of response to subunit inactivated influenza vaccine. Via MiXCR, TCRdb re-called the RT-PCR reads, giving one row per CDR3 protein. Of about 240,000 distinct CDR3 sequences listed, less than 15% are singletons. General observations from the study: After each seasonal influenza vaccination, few new T cells are recruited, the authors suggested.

This clonotype was seen more than once but under ten times. Its antigen remains unidentified. The TCR sequence derives from a man in his forties or fifties who received an inactivated influenza vaccine. The specimen comprised non-naive T cells sorted from PBMCs, sampled 14 to 15 days before vaccination.

This chain's CDR3 is CASSGAQLWGAPAGELFF. CDR3 nucleotide sequence: TGTGCCAGCAGTGGGGCCCAGCTCTGGGGGGCTCCGGCGGGGGAGCTGTTTTTT. The rearrangement uses TRBV6-1 and TRBJ2-2, with D perhaps matching TRBD1 or TRBD2 (6 bases each). V dropped 4 bases and J dropped 8 bases, with 26 bases sitting between them. The germline CDR1 and CDR2 sequences are MNHNS and SASEGT. CDR3 size: 18 residues.